This T cell receptor beta chain was documented in a study of T cell repertoires in cytomegalovirus infection. TCRdb re-called the reads through MiXCR, storing one row per CDR3 protein. The sample carries some 920,000 distinct CDR3 sequences, roughly 31% recorded once. The CDR3 extends over 11 amino acids. Germline assignment: CDR1 LNHDA and CDR2 SQIVND (reference sequence). The ends lost 8 bases at V and 7 bases at J; junction bases unmatched: 5. About this clonotype itself: Its matching antigen is unknown.

The chain uses TRBV19 and TRBJ2-7, with TRBD1 matching 7 bases. The sample in question was cultured CD8+ T cells from PBMCs, obtained from culture after CMV antigen stimulation. This clonotype was sampled from a human donor in good health (CMV status not recorded). Some clones in this sample may be carry-over from other donors' samples. The CDR3 bases are TGTGCCAGTTTACAGGGGAATGAGCAGTACTTC. Translation: CASLQGNEQYF. Based on the CDR3 plus reference TRBV19 and TRBJ2-7, the full variable domain is DGGITQSPKYLFRKEGQNVTLSCEQNLNHDAMYWYRQDPGQGLRLIYYSQIVNDFQKGDIAEGYSVSREKKESFPLTVTSAQKNPTAFYLCASLQGNEQYFGPGTRLTVT.